A single sample gave rise to the 30 T cell receptor beta chains below, sequenced in a study of T cell responses to AZD1222 COVID-19 vaccine. TCRdb's table, derived via immunoSEQ multiplex PCR, lists solely in-frame clones and lacks some. Here the sample spans 80,000 to 90,000 clones, 85% to 90% being singletons. The source was peripheral blood, collected 28 days after the second AZD1222 dose. The source is an adult who received the AZD1222 COVID-19 vaccine.

The chain links TRBV6-5 to TRBJ2-7; D call uncertain. The CDR3 totals 15 residues. Germline V gives CDR1 MNHEY, CDR2 SVGAGI. V was cut by 2 bases and J by 0 bases, with 11 bases left in between. CDR3 amino acids: CASSYQPGSSYEQYF. In nucleotides, the CDR3 is TGTGCCAGCAGTTACCAACCGGGCAGCTCCTACGAGCAGTACTTC.

V usage is TRBV7-2 and J usage is TRBJ2-1; no clear D. Per germline, CDR1 SGHTA and CDR2 FQGNSA. Trimming pared 4 bases from V and 4 bases from J, leaving 20 bases between. This CDR3 spans 17 amino acids. The CDR3 DNA sequence: TGTGCCAGCAGCTCACCTGGCTCTGCTCTCGGGTACAATGAGCAGTTCTTC. It yields the protein CASSSPGSALGYNEQFF.

In its sample, this clone was seen once. One end of the junction does not line up with germline, which may come from a read error. V is TRBV15 and J is TRBJ1-6; D is uncertain. Per the germline V gene, CDR1 is LNHNV and CDR2 is YYDKDF (reference sequence). This CDR3 has 15 amino acids. In DNA form, the CDR3 reads TGTGCCACCAGTAGAGATAAAGGACTGGGTTCACCCCTCCACTTT. This codes for CATSRDKGLGSPLHF.

The chain is built from TRBV5-4 and TRBJ2-3; D possibly uses TRBD1 or TRBD2 (5 bases each). The V end was cut by 4 bases, the J end by 15 bases, with 21 bases between. From germline, CDR1 is SGHNT and CDR2 YYREEE (reference sequence). This CDR3 region has 13 residues. The chain's CDR3 is CASSIYRGQGIYF. The CDR3 DNA reads as TGTGCCAGCAGCATATACCGGGGCCAAGGTATATATTTT.

V is TRBV11-2 and J is TRBJ2-1; 11 bases agree with TRBD2. Trimming took 1 base from V and 4 from J; bases not matched to a gene: 9. From germline, CDR1 is SGHAT and CDR2 FQNNGV. The CDR3 is made up of 18 amino acids. The CDR3 reads CASSLASGGPRGYNEQFF. CDR3 in DNA: TGTGCCAGCAGCTTAGCTAGCGGGGGGCCTCGAGGTTACAATGAGCAGTTCTTC.

V and J are TRBV6-5 and TRBJ1-1; D gene ambiguous. The germline V gene encodes CDR1 MNHEY and CDR2 SVGAGI. V shed 4 bases and J shed 3 bases, with 12 bases lying between them. The CDR3 contains 14 residues. The CDR3 loop is CASSFRPRYTEAFF. CDR3 sequence (DNA): TGTGCCAGCAGTTTCAGGCCGCGCTACACTGAAGCTTTCTTT.

The chain carries TRBV19 and TRBJ2-4, with D tentatively TRBD1 (5 bases). Germline assignment: CDR1 LNHDA and CDR2 SQIVND (reference sequence). The germline V and J ends were trimmed by 4 bases and 0 bases, with 10 bases remaining between them. The length of the CDR3 is 15 residues. The CDR3 sequence: CASSTGILAKNIQYF. CDR3 in DNA: TGTGCCAGTAGTACAGGGATATTAGCCAAAAACATTCAGTACTTC.

This clone came up once. J is TRBJ1-2 and V is TRBV5-1, with 7 bases identical to TRBD1. Germline loops: CDR1 SGHRS, CDR2 YFSETQ. V lost 4 bases to trimming and J lost 7 bases; unmatched junction nucleotides: 10. The CDR3 has 14 amino acids. The CDR3 nucleotides read TGCGCCAGCAGCGAAGGAGGGGGACAGCTTGGCTACACCTTC. This gives the protein CASSEGGGQLGYTF. Looking up the rest from reference TRBV5-1 and TRBJ1-2 gives the full variable domain: KAGVTQTPRYLIKTRGQQVTLSCSPISGHRSVSWYQQTPGQGLQFLFEYFSETQRNKGNFPGRFSGRQFSNSRSEMNVSTLELGDSALYLCASSEGGGQLGYTFGSGTRLTVV.

V is TRBV18 and J is TRBJ2-1; the match to TRBD2 covers 12 bases. The V gene end was trimmed by 4 bases and the J gene end by 3 bases; junction bases not matched to a gene: 7. The CDR3 covers 17 residues. Germline lookup yields CDR1 KGHSH and CDR2 LQKENI. In nucleotides, the CDR3 is TGTGCCAGCTCACTAAAAAGGACTAGCGGGGTCTACAATGAGCAGTTCTTC. Its protein product is CASSLKRTSGVYNEQFF.

V usage is TRBV19 and J usage is TRBJ2-2, with TRBD2 as a possible D gene (6 bases). The CDR3 loop spans 14 amino acids. Looked up from germline, CDR1 is LNHDA and CDR2 is SQIVND (reference sequence). Between the trimmed V and J ends, which lost 7 bases and 1 base, there was a span of 10 bases. The CDR3 is CASKAGLNTGELFF. CDR3 nucleotides: TGTGCCAGTAAGGCGGGGCTGAACACCGGGGAGCTGTTTTTT.

V and J are TRBV20-1 and TRBJ2-7; tentatively, D is TRBD2 (6 bases). CDR3 length: 13 amino acids. V lost 3 bases and J lost 7, with 16 bases in between. The germline V gene has CDR1 DFQATT and CDR2 SNEGSKA (reference sequence). The CDR3 DNA sequence: TGCAGTGCTAGTGAAGGGACTGGTCCTGAGCAGTACTTC. Translation gives CSASEGTGPEQYF.

This chain uses TRBV5-4 with TRBJ1-1; no clear D. There are 13 residues in the CDR3. The germline V gene encodes CDR1 SGHNT and CDR2 YYREEE (reference sequence). The ends were cut back, 0 bases at V and 11 bases at J, with 14 bases in the middle. This CDR3 reads CASSLDRLGEAFF. CDR3 sequence (DNA): TGTGCCAGCAGCTTGGATCGTCTAGGTGAGGCTTTCTTT.

The rearrangement joins TRBV4-1 to TRBJ1-4; D unresolved. CDR3 length: 15 residues. Germline V gene data show CDR1 as MGHRA and CDR2 as YSYEKL. V lost 3 bases and J lost 0, with 8 bases in between. The CDR3: CASSQGRPTNEKLFF. CDR3 nucleotides: TGCGCCAGCAGCCAGGGTAGACCAACTAATGAAAAACTGTTTTTT.

The chain recombines TRBV27 with TRBJ1-2, with 7 nucleotides matching TRBD1. With V trimmed by 6 bases and J by 2 bases, 3 bases remained unmatched. CDR3 length equals 13 residues. Germline values: CDR1 MNHEY, CDR2 SMNVEV (reference sequence). The CDR3 DNA reads as TGTGCCAGCAGACAGACAGGGAACTATGGCTACACCTTC. Translated: CASRQTGNYGYTF.

This clone is termed medium-sized. The chain couples TRBV15 to TRBJ2-7; 7 bases are shared with TRBD2. The CDR3 runs 14 residues. CDR1 is LNHNV and CDR2 is YYDKDF in the germline V gene (reference sequence). J was trimmed by 1 base and V by 3 bases; bases with no gene match: 3. CDR3 nucleotide sequence: TGTGCCACCAGCAGCCAGCGGGGATCCTACGAGCAGTACTTC. Translation: CATSSQRGSYEQYF.

V is TRBV12-3 or TRBV12-4 and J is TRBJ1-1, with D unresolved. Trimming left V 3 bases short and J 8 bases short, with 13 bases between. The CDR3 extends over 13 amino acids. CDR3 loop: CASSLVSAQEAFF. The CDR3 nucleotides read TGTGCCAGCAGTTTGGTGTCAGCGCAAGAAGCTTTCTTT.

The gene calls are TRBV5-6 and TRBJ2-7; TRBD1 is a possible D gene (6 bases). Between the trimmed V and J ends, which lost 2 bases and 1 base, there was a span of 7 bases. Germline assignment: CDR1 SGHDT and CDR2 YYEEEE. The CDR3 covers 13 residues. The CDR3 loop reads CASSFQGSYEQYF. CDR3 nucleotide sequence: TGTGCCAGCAGCTTCCAGGGGTCCTACGAGCAGTACTTC.

V is TRBV4-1 and J is TRBJ1-1; D remains ambiguous. Looked up from germline, CDR1 is MGHRA and CDR2 is YSYEKL. With 5 bases removed from V and 2 bases from J, the gap between germline ends came to 15 bases. This CDR3 comprises 15 residues. CDR3 residues: CASSFTGPFNTEAFF. CDR3 DNA sequence: TGCGCCAGCAGCTTTACCGGACCATTTAACACTGAAGCTTTCTTT.

Turning to this clone: Other DNA sequences in this sample translate to the same CDR3. The chain recombines TRBV12-3 or TRBV12-4 with TRBJ1-3, with unresolved D. Trimming removed 6 bases at V and 7 bases at J, with 7 bases between. The CDR3 extends over 11 amino acids. The CDR3 reads CASSLGNTIYF. The CDR3 DNA follows: TGTGCCAGCAGCTTGGGGAACACCATATATTTT.

The rearrangement uses TRBV28 and TRBJ2-1, with no clear D. The V gene's germline CDR1 is MDHEN and CDR2 SYDVKM. The CDR3 runs to 12 residues. Trimming took off 6 bases at V and 9 bases at J, with 12 bases between the two ends. The CDR3 sequence is CASSEQLTEQFF. The CDR3, as DNA: TGTGCCAGCAGCGAGCAACTTACTGAGCAGTTCTTC.

This chain joins TRBV6-5 and TRBJ2-3, with 8 positions matching TRBD2. With V trimmed by 2 bases and J by 6 bases, 7 bases remained unmatched. CDR1 and CDR2 from the germline V gene are MNHEY and SVGAGI. CDR3 size: 15 residues. The CDR3 protein is CASSYGGGPVDTQYF. Here the CDR3 DNA reads TGTGCCAGCAGTTACGGCGGGGGGCCAGTGGATACGCAGTATTTT.

This clone has a single count. J is TRBJ1-5 and V is TRBV2; TRBD1 might be the D (6 bases). CDR3 size: 12 residues. Germline assignment: CDR1 SNHLY and CDR2 FYNNEI. Trimming took 8 bases from V and 4 from J, leaving 9 bases between them. The CDR3 nucleotides read TGTGCCAGCGATCAGGGGAATCAGCCCCAGCATTTT. Its protein product is CASDQGNQPQHF.

This chain connects TRBV6-2 or TRBV6-3 to TRBJ1-5; D not certain. CDR3 size: 14 residues. V was shortened by 1 base and J by 6 bases, with 10 bases between the two germline ends. CDR1 MNHEY and CDR2 SVGEGT come from the germline V gene. The CDR3 coding sequence is TGTGCCAGCAGTTACTACGAAGGAACTCAGCCCCAGCATTTT. This encodes CASSYYEGTQPQHF.

The chain couples TRBV3-1 (or the pseudogene TRBV3-2) to TRBJ1-3, with D possibly TRBD1 on 5 matching bases. The CDR3 is 14 residues long. The germline V gene has CDR1 LGHDT and CDR2 YNNKEL (reference sequence). Trimming removed 8 bases at V and 9 bases at J, with 20 bases between. The CDR3 DNA is TGTGCCAGCGCAGCACAGGAACGGCAACTCACCATATATTTT. Residues: CASAAQERQLTIYF.

This clone was seen more than once but under ten times. The chain has TRBV9 and TRBJ1-3; D uncertain. Trimming removed 0 bases at V and 4 bases at J, with 14 bases between. Germline loops: CDR1 SGDLS, CDR2 YYNGEE. The CDR3 contains 16 residues. CDR3 in DNA: TGTGCCAGCAGCGTAGTCCCGGGCCCCGGGGGAAACACCATATATTTT. This codes for CASSVVPGPGGNTIYF.

The V gene is TRBV4-2, the J gene TRBJ2-1; TRBD2 might be the D (5 bases). Germline V gene lookup returns CDR1 LGHNA and CDR2 YNFKEQ. The CDR3 length is 14 residues. Trimming cost V 1 base and J 7 bases, with 11 bases left between them. The CDR3 region has the DNA TGTGCCAGCAGCCAAGTTCGGGGTAGTAATGAGCAGTTCTTC. This encodes CASSQVRGSNEQFF.

The rearrangement joins TRBV2 to TRBJ1-1, with 7 bases lining up with TRBD1. The CDR3 runs to 14 residues. Germline V CDR1 and CDR2: SNHLY, FYNNEI. V was pared by 6 bases and J by 1 base, with 5 bases of the junction left unmatched. CDR3 loop: CASRIDRENTEAFF. The CDR3 DNA reads TGTGCCAGCAGGATTGACAGGGAGAACACTGAAGCTTTCTTT.

The chain is built from TRBV7-2 and TRBJ1-4; D is perhaps TRBD1 (5 bases). V was cut by 2 bases and J by 8 bases, with 12 bases left in between. The CDR3 length is 14 residues. Germline V lookup: CDR1 SGHTA, CDR2 FQGNSA. CDR3 nucleotide sequence: TGTGCCAGCAGCTTACAGGCAGGGAGGGAAAAACTGTTTTTT. Translating it yields CASSLQAGREKLFF.

This chain joins TRBV24-1 and TRBJ1-2; 12 bases align to TRBD1. The junction had 8 bases not matched to a gene; V was cut back by 2 bases and J by 5 bases. CDR3 size: 17 residues. Germline loops: CDR1 KGHDR, CDR2 SFDVKD. The CDR3 DNA reads TGTGCCACCAGTGATTCACCGGGACAGGGGGCGCCGTATGGCTACACCTTC. Encoded protein: CATSDSPGQGAPYGYTF.

The J gene is TRBJ2-1, the V gene TRBV5-5; tentatively, D is TRBD2 (6 bases). The germline gives CDR1 SGHKS, CDR2 YYEKEE (reference sequence). This CDR3 region has 15 residues. V was pared by 4 bases and J by 6 bases, with 17 bases between. The CDR3, as DNA: TGTGCCAGCAGCACAGACACCCGGAGGGTCAATGAGCAGTTCTTC. Translating it yields CASSTDTRRVNEQFF.